Below, 25 T cell receptor beta chains from the same sample are listed, as sequenced in a study of response to subunit inactivated influenza vaccine. MiXCR, run by TCRdb on the RT-PCR reads, gives a single entry per CDR3 protein. Of almost 600,000 distinct CDR3 sequences listed, around 15% are singletons. The starting material was PBMCs from blood, obtained 12 days after vaccination. The receptors were gathered from a man aged 45-65 years who received an inactivated influenza vaccine.

This clonotype was observed a few times. The rearrangement uses TRBV20-1 and TRBJ2-5; 7 bases match TRBD1. The V gene end was trimmed by 3 bases and the J gene end by 5 bases; junction bases not matched to a gene: 12. The CDR3 loop spans 15 amino acids. Per germline, CDR1 DFQATT and CDR2 SNEGSKA (reference sequence). CDR3 sequence reads: CSARDGTAAGETQYF. The DNA for the CDR3 is TGCAGTGCTAGGGACGGGACAGCCGCCGGGGAGACCCAGTACTTC.

This rearrangement joins TRBV6-2 or TRBV6-3 to TRBJ1-5; D is uncertain. Germline assignment: CDR1 MNHEY and CDR2 SVGEGT. Trimming took 6 bases from V and 3 from J, leaving 18 bases between them. The CDR3 consists of 16 residues. CDR3 nucleotides: TGTGCCAGCAGCCGGGCCGGGGTTCGGGACAATCAGCCCCAGCATTTT. Its protein is CASSRAGVRDNQPQHF.

J is TRBJ2-7 and V is TRBV13; a possible D gene is TRBD2 (6 bases). Germline CDR1 PRHDT, CDR2 FYEKMQ (reference sequence). V lost 5 bases to trimming and J lost 3 bases, with 17 bases between them. The CDR3 extends over 15 amino acids. CDR3 DNA: TGTGCCAGCAGCCCAGACCGGCGGGGCGGCTACGAGCAGTACTTC. Translation gives CASSPDRRGGYEQYF.

The CDR3 DNA is TGTGCCACCAGCAGAGATGGGGGAGTGGACGAGCAGTACTTC. It encodes CATSRDGGVDEQYF. The V gene is TRBV15, the J gene TRBJ2-7, with D perhaps matching TRBD1 or TRBD2 (5 bases each). Between the trimmed V and J ends, which lost 0 bases and 5 bases, there was a span of 11 bases. Germline V gives CDR1 LNHNV, CDR2 YYDKDF (reference sequence). CDR3 length equals 14 residues.

V gene TRBV20-1 combines with J gene TRBJ2-2; 9 bases are shared with TRBD2. Looked up from germline, CDR1 is DFQATT and CDR2 is SNEGSKA (reference sequence). V trimming: 3 bases; J trimming: 6 bases; junction bases outside the gene matches: 11. The CDR3 length is 16 residues. The CDR3 coding sequence is TGCAGTGCTAGTGCTGCGGGAGGGCCGTGGGCCGGGGAGCTGTTTTTT. Translated: CSASAAGGPWAGELFF.

This clonotype was observed a few times. V gene TRBV4-3 combines with J gene TRBJ2-2; D is possibly TRBD1 (5 bases). There are 15 residues in the CDR3. From germline, CDR1 is LGHNA and CDR2 YSLEER. With 0 bases removed from V and 4 bases from J, the gap between germline ends came to 9 bases. The CDR3 sequence: CASSQDRAVTGELFF. The CDR3 DNA reads TGCGCCAGCAGCCAAGACAGGGCGGTCACCGGGGAGCTGTTTTTT.

The rearrangement uses TRBV28 and TRBJ2-2, with 7 bases fitting TRBD1. V lost 5 bases, J lost 6 bases, and 15 bases stayed unmatched. The CDR3 is 17 residues long. CDR1 MDHEN and CDR2 SYDVKM come from the germline V gene. The CDR3 bases are TGTGCCAGCAGTCCGTCACAGGGGCGAGCTAGTGCCGGGGAGCTGTTTTTT. Translating it yields CASSPSQGRASAGELFF.

This clonotype appeared a few times. This chain uses TRBV28 with TRBJ2-2; TRBD1 aligns across 9 bases. Germline-derived CDR1 and CDR2 are MDHEN and SYDVKM. The CDR3 contains 16 residues. Unmatched junction bases numbered 8, after V lost 7 bases and J lost 2 bases. CDR3 bases: TGTGCCAGCACTCCACCGGACAGGGGAAACACCGGGGAGCTGTTTTTT. This encodes CASTPPDRGNTGELFF.

This clonotype appeared a few times. The gene calls are TRBV27 and TRBJ2-1; D remains ambiguous. The V end lost 4 bases, the J end lost 2 bases, and 9 bases lay between the germline ends. CDR3 length: 14 residues. Germline-derived CDR1 and CDR2 are MNHEY and SMNVEV (reference sequence). The CDR3 coding sequence is TGTGCCAGCAGTTCCCTCAGCCCCTACAATGAGCAGTTCTTC. Protein product: CASSSLSPYNEQFF.

V and J are TRBV20-1 and TRBJ2-1, with D uncertain. Trimming removed 2 bases from V and 5 bases from J, with 1 base in between. This CDR3 contains 10 residues. Germline V lookup: CDR1 DFQATT, CDR2 SNEGSKA (reference sequence). CDR3 bases: TGCAGTGCTAGACACAATGAGCAGTTCTTC. As protein: CSARHNEQFF.

The chain has TRBV5-1 and TRBJ2-1; 11 bases fit TRBD2. Trimming removed 0 bases from V and 7 bases from J; junction bases left unmatched: 3. The CDR3 contains 15 residues. Looked up from germline, CDR1 is SGHRS and CDR2 is YFSETQ. In DNA form, the CDR3 reads TGCGCCAGCAGCTTGGGTAGCGGGGGGGCGAATGAGCAGTTCTTC. The encoded protein is CASSLGSGGANEQFF.

The CDR3 nucleotides read TGTGCCTCCAGCCAAGTCAGCGACTACCAAGAGACCCAGTACTTC. The encoded protein is CASSQVSDYQETQYF. This chain joins TRBV19 and TRBJ2-5; D gene uncertain. V shed 11 bases and J shed 0 bases, with 19 bases lying between them. Germline V gene sequence: CDR1 LNHDA, CDR2 SQIVND (reference sequence). The CDR3 is made up of 15 amino acids.

In this sample, this clonotype turned up a few times. V gene TRBV4-3 combines with J gene TRBJ1-5; D is unclear. Germline V gene data show CDR1 as LGHNA and CDR2 as YSLEER. Trimming removed 1 base from V and 2 bases from J, with 9 bases in between. There are 15 residues in the CDR3. The DNA of the CDR3 is TGCGCCAGCAGCCAAGCCAGGAGTGGCAATCAGCCCCAGCATTTT. Translation: CASSQARSGNQPQHF.

The chain joins TRBV4-2 to TRBJ2-5; possibly TRBD2 for D (6 bases). CDR1 and CDR2 from the germline V gene are LGHNA and YNFKEQ. The CDR3 length is 16 residues. Trimming cost V 0 bases and J 5 bases, with 16 bases left between them. Here the CDR3 reads CASSQDVGLGRETQYF. The CDR3 coding sequence is TGTGCCAGCAGCCAAGATGTGGGACTGGGCCGGGAGACCCAGTACTTC.

This chain joins TRBV12-3 or TRBV12-4 and TRBJ2-5; no clear D gene. This CDR3 has 13 residues. V lost 1 base and J lost 5, with 8 bases in between. CDR3 in amino acids: CASSLDGRETQYF. As DNA, the CDR3 is TGTGCCAGCAGTTTAGACGGAAGGGAGACCCAGTACTTC.

As regards this clonotype: A much larger clone differs by one base, so this may be a read error. The chain recombines TRBV29-1 with TRBJ2-7; TRBD1 matches 7 bases. CDR1 and CDR2 (germline): SQVTM, ANQGSEA. CDR3 length equals 14 residues. DNA of the CDR3: TGCAGCGTAGCTGGGACAGCCAGCTCCTACGAGCATTACTTC. Translation gives CSVAGTASSYEHYF.

This clonotype has more than one count but fewer than ten. This chain joins TRBV29-1 and TRBJ2-7; D is possibly TRBD1 or TRBD2 (5 bases each). Germline values: CDR1 SQVTM, CDR2 ANQGSEA. The V and J ends lost 4 bases and 3 bases respectively, with 16 bases between them. This CDR3 is built from 14 residues. CDR3: CSVGIRGRDYEQYF. The DNA of the CDR3 is TGCAGCGTTGGGATCCGGGGACGGGACTACGAGCAGTACTTC.

This clonotype has just a few counts. This chain uses TRBV11-1 with TRBJ2-1; the D gene is possibly TRBD2 (5 bases). V lost 6 bases, J lost 4 bases, and 10 bases lay in between. Germline V lookup: CDR1 SGHAT, CDR2 FQDESV (reference sequence). The CDR3 has 13 amino acids. CDR3 bases: TGTGCCAGCAGAAAAACTAGGTACAATGAGCAGTTCTTC. Translation: CASRKTRYNEQFF. The whole variable domain, filled in from reference TRBV11-1 and TRBJ2-1, reads EAEVAQSPRYKITEKSQAVAFWCDPISGHATLYWYRQILGQGPELLVQFQDESVVDDSQLPKDRFSAERLKGVDSTLKIQPAELGDSAMYLCASRKTRYNEQFFGPGTRLTVL.

The table lists this clonotype with a few counts. This chain connects TRBV12-3 or TRBV12-4 to TRBJ1-1; weak D call: TRBD1 (6 bases). The CDR3 runs to 14 residues. Trimming took 4 bases from V and 7 from J, leaving 16 bases between them. The CDR3 region is CASSSQTGRGEAFF. In nucleotides, the CDR3 is TGTGCCAGCAGTTCACAGACAGGTCGCGGTGAAGCTTTCTTT.

This clonotype occurred a few times. The chain combines TRBV12-3 or TRBV12-4 with TRBJ2-1, with 10 bases fitting TRBD2. Germline trimming cut 7 bases from V and 3 bases from J; bases unmatched to any gene: 9. The CDR3 has 16 amino acids. The CDR3 bases are TGTGCCAGCACCAGCCTAGCGGGAGCGAACTACAATGAGCAGTTCTTC. Encoded protein: CASTSLAGANYNEQFF.

This chain links TRBV6-2 or TRBV6-3 with TRBJ2-7; the D gene is possibly TRBD2 (6 bases). Looked up from germline, CDR1 is MNHEY and CDR2 is SVGEGT. Deletions cut 4 bases from V and 0 bases from J, with 16 bases between. The CDR3 is 16 residues long. The CDR3 nucleotides are TGTGCCAGCAGTTCCCTAGGGACTGCGAACTCCTACGAGCAGTACTTC. This translates into CASSSLGTANSYEQYF.

This clonotype was detected many times. The V call is TRBV5-1, the J call TRBJ1-2; a possible D gene is TRBD1 (5 bases). Germline CDR1 SGHRS, CDR2 YFSETQ. The CDR3 loop spans 13 amino acids. Trimming took 5 bases from V and 2 from J, leaving 10 bases between them. The CDR3 sequence: CASSRGANYGYTF. CDR3 sequence (DNA): TGCGCCAGCAGTAGGGGCGCCAACTATGGCTACACCTTC.

This clonotype has only a few counts. The V call is TRBV5-1, the J call TRBJ2-3, with D unresolved. Trimming cost V 4 bases and J 1 base, with 10 bases left between them. CDR3 size: 14 residues. Germline V gene lookup returns CDR1 SGHRS and CDR2 YFSETQ. CDR3 sequence reads: CASSALVRTDTQYF. The CDR3 DNA reads as TGCGCCAGCAGCGCATTAGTCCGCACAGATACGCAGTATTTT.

This clonotype has a handful of counts. V and J are TRBV20-1 and TRBJ2-2; possibly TRBD2 for D (6 bases). From germline, CDR1 is DFQATT and CDR2 SNEGSKA (reference sequence). V dropped 7 bases and J dropped 6 bases, with 12 bases sitting between them. The CDR3 contains 12 residues. CDR3 DNA: TGCAGTGGAACGGGAGATGCCGGGGAGCTGTTTTTT. Translated, it gives CSGTGDAGELFF.

The J gene is TRBJ1-1, the V gene TRBV20-1; D is uncertain. Deletions cut 3 bases from V and 5 bases from J, with 13 bases between. CDR3 length equals 13 residues. Germline-derived CDR1 and CDR2 are DFQATT and SNEGSKA (reference sequence). CDR3 coding DNA: TGCAGTGCTAGTGTAAGGACGGCGACTGAAGCTTTCTTT. Its translation: CSASVRTATEAFF.